This T cell receptor beta chain comes out of a study of OX40 agonist ivuxolimab in advanced cancers. TCRdb keeps only in-frame clones here, not all; method: immunoSEQ multiplex PCR. The sample has about 61,000 clones, 65% to 90% seen once. The germline gives CDR1 SQVTM, CDR2 ANQGSEA. The CDR3 covers 12 residues. The V gene lost 3 bases and the J gene lost 2 bases, with 8 bases spanning the gap. Sequenced material: CD4+ or CD8+ T cells sorted from blood, taken in a trial of the OX40 agonist ivuxolimab. The chain joins TRBV29-1 to TRBJ2-7; tentative D call: TRBD2 (6 bases). This clonotype was sampled from an adult with an advanced solid tumor such as melanoma, head and neck, liver or kidney cancer. The CDR3 protein is CSVEEGTYEQYF. In nucleotides, the CDR3 is TGCAGCGTTGAGGAGGGTACCTACGAGCAGTACTTC.